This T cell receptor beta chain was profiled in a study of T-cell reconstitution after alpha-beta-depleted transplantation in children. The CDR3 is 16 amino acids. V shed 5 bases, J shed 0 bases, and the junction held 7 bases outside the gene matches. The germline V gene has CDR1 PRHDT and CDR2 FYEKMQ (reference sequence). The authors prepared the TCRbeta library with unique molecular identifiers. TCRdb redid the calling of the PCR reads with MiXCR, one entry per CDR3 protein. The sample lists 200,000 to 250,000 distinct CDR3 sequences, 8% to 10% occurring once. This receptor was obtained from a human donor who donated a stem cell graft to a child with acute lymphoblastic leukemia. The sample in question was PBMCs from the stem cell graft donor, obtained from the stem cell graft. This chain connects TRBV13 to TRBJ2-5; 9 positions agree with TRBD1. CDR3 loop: CASSRRDRVYQETQYF. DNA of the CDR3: TGTGCCAGCAGCCGACGGGACAGGGTGTACCAAGAGACCCAGTACTTC.